This TCR beta chain was identified in a study of T cell responses to AZD1222 COVID-19 vaccine (dated by TCRdb to the early 2020s). Context from the whole study: AZD1222 recipients given second doses at about 4 weeks or at about 12 weeks were pooled, since spike-specific TCR depth and breadth were not found to differ between the two schedules. Trial participants were enrolled by age into subgroups of 18-55, 56-69 and 70-plus years, and 148, 28 and 57 TCR-sequenced participants, respectively, were included in these subgroups. A total of around 240 trial participants underwent TCR sequencing, of whom around 210 had received two doses of AZD1222 and 26 had received two doses of the MenACWY control vaccine.

Overall study outcomes, separate from this receptor: Conclusions about previously exposed vaccinees are limited, since just a handful of AZD1222 recipients were seropositive for SARS-CoV-2 at baseline. In the small 56-69-year group, the increase in depth fell short of significance, most likely because of low power. Because no samples from the day 14 peak response were available, repertoires could be characterized only after the peak T cell response. Participants were mostly white British and included more females than males, and it was suggested by the authors that clonal diversity may have been underestimated. After two AZD1222 doses, both the breadth and the depth of spike-specific TCRs were significantly higher than at day 0 and than in MenACWY recipients. The vaccine-associated CD4 TCRs covered the entire spike protein, and the dominant responses fell in regions 160-218 and 743-854. Nearly half of unique spike-specific TCRs reportedly recognized epitopes outside regions mutated in the B.1.351 and B.1.1.7 variants.

The CDR3 contains 12 residues, cysteine and phenylalanine counted. The retained sequence is limited to the CDR3, 36 bases, with the frame set at the first base. Trimming removed 8 bases from V and 11 bases from J, leaving 17 bases between the germline ends. In its sample, this clone was seen a few times. The clone's antigen remains unknown. No qualities accompany the bases; no much larger clone lies one base away. The CDR3 regions of human TCRbeta chains were analyzed by immunosequencing. The study's processing was this. Repertoire TCRs were checked for matches against a reference library of SARS-CoV-2-specific TCRs that had been generated using the MIRA antigen-specificity platform. Breadth meant the fraction of unique TCRs that were SARS-CoV-2-associated, whereas depth meant the fraction of total T cells that were SARS-CoV-2-associated. Using the MIRA data, each spike-specific TCR was mapped to the spike region that the TCR reacts to and placed in a CD4 or CD8 class. Log10-transformed breadth and depth values were compared by one-way ANOVA with Sidak's multiple comparisons tests. TCRdb mirrors the immuneACCESS table, restricted to in-frame sequences. Some clones are absent from its copies; in checked studies, under half trace to an unresolved V gene, and the reason for the others is unknown. That table supplies the V and J calls and clone size; D and trimming were determined from the DNA. This sample lists over 75,000 clones; 90% were detected once. The top ten constitute around 3% of the sample.

The intended sense of this specimen's time point label: baseline before first vaccination. Vaccinee samples came from UK trials COV001 and COV002, including a single-blind randomized controlled phase 2/3 trial of AZD1222 (ChAdOx1 nCoV-19) in healthy adults. Trial participant PBMC samples were collected at day 0 and day 28 after the second dose for TCRbeta chain sequencing. The chain employs TRBV12-3 or TRBV12-4 and TRBJ2-3; no D gene is confidently identified. The specimen comprised peripheral blood, sampled on day 0 of AZD1222 vaccination. The receptor was derived from an adult in good health. The sequence in DNA is TGTGCCAGCTCCGCAGGTCAATATAGGCAGTATTTT. This yields the protein CASSAGQYRQYF.